This T cell receptor (beta chain) derives from a study of blood T cell repertoires in COVID-19. On the study more broadly: Recovery meant two consecutive negative NP/OP PCR tests, professional clearance, or resolved symptoms. Samples representing acute and convalescent COVID-19 were sourced from the United States, Italy and Spain.

Measured with immunoSEQ multiplex PCR; TCRdb has only the in-frame clones, and not every one. The table includes 200,000 to 250,000 clones, roughly 84% detected once. Participant-reported clinical history was the basis for cohort assignment. The CDR3 length is 15 residues. The V gene lost 4 bases and the J gene lost 2 bases, with 15 bases spanning the gap. CDR1 and CDR2 from the germline V gene are SGHVS and FNYEAQ. The origin of this receptor is a man in his thirties or forties in a cohort exposed to, infected with or recovered from COVID-19 (not recorded which). The sample consisted of PBMCs or T cells enriched from blood (not recorded which). The chain combines TRBV7-6 with TRBJ2-7; a possible D gene is TRBD2 (5 bases). CDR3 sequence: CASSWIAGGTYEQYF. Here the CDR3 DNA reads TGTGCCAGCAGCTGGATCGCGGGCGGCACCTACGAGCAGTACTTC.